This TCR beta chain was recorded in a study of blood T cell repertoires in COVID-19. Across the study: COVID-19 samples collected from the United States, Italy and Spain covered acute and convalescent phases. PBMCs, B-cell-depleted T cells, or T cells provided the cDNA or gDNA that made up the material.

This CDR3 spans 14 amino acids. V shed 5 bases and J shed 1 base, with 8 bases lying between them. Germline loops: CDR1 MNHEY, CDR2 SVGEGT. The repertoire was sequenced with immunoSEQ multiplex PCR; TCRdb's copy has only in-frame clones and lacks some. Of about 170,000 clones in the sample, around 80% were seen once. Sequenced sample: peripheral blood. The chain uses TRBV6-2 or TRBV6-3 and TRBJ2-2; TRBD1 is a possible D gene (5 bases). The receptor comes from a woman at least 80 years old with acute or convalescent COVID-19. CDR3 coding DNA: TGTGCCAGCAGTCGAGACAGGAACACCGGGGAGCTGTTTTTT. The encoded protein is CASSRDRNTGELFF.